This TCR beta chain was identified in a study of identical twins. On this clonotype: Its antigen is as yet unknown.

Germline CDR1 SGHRS, CDR2 YFSETQ. Trimming removed 6 bases at V and 0 bases at J, with 9 bases between. The CDR3 contains 13 residues. Notes on the study in general: A lower insertion count was a feature of abundant cord blood beta clonotypes, with no such feature in memory repertoires. Invariant populations such as MAIT and iNKT cells could partly muddle zero-insertion analyses.

Via MiXCR, TCRdb re-called the 5' RACE reads, giving one row per CDR3 protein. Altogether 550,000 to 700,000 distinct CDR3 sequences are present, about 20% being singletons, with the ten largest covering around 4.5%. These data were also reused for a study on T cells expressing NK-cell markers.

This TCR came from a woman aged 18-29 years in good health. Sequencing was performed on PBMCs. The V call is TRBV5-1, the J call TRBJ2-5; no firm D call. CDR3 nucleotides: TGCGCCAGCATGTTATGGAACCAAGAGACCCAGTACTTC. It yields the protein CASMLWNQETQYF.